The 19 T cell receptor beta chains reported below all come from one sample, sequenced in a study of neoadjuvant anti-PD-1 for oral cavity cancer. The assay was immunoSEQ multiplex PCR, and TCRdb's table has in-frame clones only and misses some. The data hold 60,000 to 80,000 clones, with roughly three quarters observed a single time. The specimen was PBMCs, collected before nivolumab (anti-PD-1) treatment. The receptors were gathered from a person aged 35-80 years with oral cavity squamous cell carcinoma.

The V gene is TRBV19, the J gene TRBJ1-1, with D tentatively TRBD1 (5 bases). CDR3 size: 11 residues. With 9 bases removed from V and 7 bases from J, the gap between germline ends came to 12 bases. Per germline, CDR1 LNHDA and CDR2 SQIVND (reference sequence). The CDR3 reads CASTGYDEAFF. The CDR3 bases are TGTGCCAGCACAGGTTACGATGAAGCTTTCTTT.

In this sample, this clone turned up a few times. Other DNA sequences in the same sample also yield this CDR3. The CDR3 spells CASSLRGNTEAFF. Here the CDR3 DNA reads TGCGCCAGCAGCTTAAGGGGGAACACTGAAGCTTTCTTT. The J gene is TRBJ1-1, the V gene TRBV5-1, with D maybe TRBD1 (5 bases). CDR1 is SGHRS, CDR2 YFSETQ, per germline. The V gene lost 2 bases and the J gene lost 1 base, with 6 bases spanning the gap. CDR3 length: 13 residues.

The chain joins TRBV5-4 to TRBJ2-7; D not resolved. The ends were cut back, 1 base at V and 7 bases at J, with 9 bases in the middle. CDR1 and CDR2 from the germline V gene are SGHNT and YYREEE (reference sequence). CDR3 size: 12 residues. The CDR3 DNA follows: TGTGCCAGCAGCTTGTGGCGGAAGGAGCAGTACTTC. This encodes CASSLWRKEQYF.

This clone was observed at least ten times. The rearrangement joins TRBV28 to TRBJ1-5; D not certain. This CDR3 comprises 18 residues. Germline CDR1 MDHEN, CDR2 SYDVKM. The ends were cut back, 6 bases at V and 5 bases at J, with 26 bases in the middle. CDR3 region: CASSHRPYKFLSDQPQHF. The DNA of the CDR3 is TGTGCCAGCAGCCATCGACCCTACAAATTCCTGAGTGATCAGCCCCAGCATTTT.

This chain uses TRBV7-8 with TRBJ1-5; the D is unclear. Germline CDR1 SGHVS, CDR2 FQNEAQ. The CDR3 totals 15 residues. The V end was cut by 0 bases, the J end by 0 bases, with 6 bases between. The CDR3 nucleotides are TGTGCCAGCAGCTTAGCGAGGAATAGCAATCAGCCCCAGCATTTT. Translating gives CASSLARNSNQPQHF.

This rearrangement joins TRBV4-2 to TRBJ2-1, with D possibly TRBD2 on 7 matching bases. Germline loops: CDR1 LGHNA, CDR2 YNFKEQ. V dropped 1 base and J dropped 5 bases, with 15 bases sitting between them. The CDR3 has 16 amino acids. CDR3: CASSQAGGGWDNEQFF. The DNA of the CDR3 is TGTGCCAGCAGCCAAGCTGGCGGGGGCTGGGACAATGAGCAGTTCTTC.

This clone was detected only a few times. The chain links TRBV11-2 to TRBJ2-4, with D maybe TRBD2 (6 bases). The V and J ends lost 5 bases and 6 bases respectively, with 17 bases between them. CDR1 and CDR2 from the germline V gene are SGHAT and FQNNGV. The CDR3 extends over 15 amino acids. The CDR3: CASSPSRRRGNIQYF. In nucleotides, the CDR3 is TGTGCCAGCAGCCCTAGCCGGCGGAGGGGAAACATTCAGTACTTC. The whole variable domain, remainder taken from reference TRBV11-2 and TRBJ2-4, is EAGVAQSPRYKIIEKRQSVAFWCNPISGHATLYWYQQILGQGPKLLIQFQNNGVVDDSQLPKDRFSAERLKGVDSTLKIQPAKLEDSAVYLCASSPSRRRGNIQYFGAGTRLSVL.

The CDR3 region is CASSLRGYHEQYF. CDR3 coding DNA: TGTGCCAGCAGTTTACGAGGGTACCACGAGCAGTACTTC. This sequence joins TRBV28 and TRBJ2-7; a possible D gene is TRBD2 (5 bases). Trimming stripped 2 bases from V and 5 bases from J, with 10 bases between. Germline values: CDR1 MDHEN, CDR2 SYDVKM. This CDR3 has 13 residues.

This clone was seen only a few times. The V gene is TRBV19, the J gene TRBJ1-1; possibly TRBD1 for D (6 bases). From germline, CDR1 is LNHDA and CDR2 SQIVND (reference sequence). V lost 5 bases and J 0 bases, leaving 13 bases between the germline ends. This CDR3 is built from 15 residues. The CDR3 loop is CASSSRTEVNTEAFF. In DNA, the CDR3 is TGTGCCAGTAGTTCACGGACAGAAGTGAACACTGAAGCTTTCTTT.

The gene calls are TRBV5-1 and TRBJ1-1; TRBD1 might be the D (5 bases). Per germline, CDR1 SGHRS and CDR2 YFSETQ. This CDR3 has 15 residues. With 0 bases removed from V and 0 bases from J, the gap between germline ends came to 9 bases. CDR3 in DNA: TGCGCCAGCAGCTTGGCGTGGGGCTTGAACACTGAAGCTTTCTTT. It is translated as CASSLAWGLNTEAFF.

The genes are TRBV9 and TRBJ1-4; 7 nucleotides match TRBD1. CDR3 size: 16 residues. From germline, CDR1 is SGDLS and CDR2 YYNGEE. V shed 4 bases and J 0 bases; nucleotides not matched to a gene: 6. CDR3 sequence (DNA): TGTGCCAGCAGCTTAGGACAGGAGACAACTAATGAAAAACTGTTTTTT. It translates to CASSLGQETTNEKLFF.

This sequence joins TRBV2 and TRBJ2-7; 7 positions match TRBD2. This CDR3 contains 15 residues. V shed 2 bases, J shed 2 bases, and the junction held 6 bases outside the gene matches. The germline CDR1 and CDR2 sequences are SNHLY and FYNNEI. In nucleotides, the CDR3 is TGTGCCAGCAGTGAAACGGCAGGGAGGGCCTACGAGCAGTACTTC. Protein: CASSETAGRAYEQYF.

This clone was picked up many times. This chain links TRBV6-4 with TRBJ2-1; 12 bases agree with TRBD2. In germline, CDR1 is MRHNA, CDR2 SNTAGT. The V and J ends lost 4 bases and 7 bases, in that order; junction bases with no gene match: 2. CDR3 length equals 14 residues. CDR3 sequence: CASSGGTSGNEQFF. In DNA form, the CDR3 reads TGTGCCAGCAGTGGTGGGACTAGCGGGAATGAGCAGTTCTTC.

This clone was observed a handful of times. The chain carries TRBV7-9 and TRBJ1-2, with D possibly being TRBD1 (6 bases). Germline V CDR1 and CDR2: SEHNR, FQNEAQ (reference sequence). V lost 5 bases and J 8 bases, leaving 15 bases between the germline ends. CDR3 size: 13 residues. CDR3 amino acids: CASSTRGFQGYTF. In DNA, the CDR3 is TGTGCCAGCAGCACCAGGGGTTTCCAGGGCTACACCTTC.

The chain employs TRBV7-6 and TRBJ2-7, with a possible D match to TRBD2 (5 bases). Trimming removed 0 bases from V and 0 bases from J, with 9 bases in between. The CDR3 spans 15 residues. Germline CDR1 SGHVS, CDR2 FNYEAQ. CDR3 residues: CASSLAGDSSYEQYF. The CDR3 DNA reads TGTGCCAGCAGCTTAGCCGGGGATAGCTCCTACGAGCAGTACTTC. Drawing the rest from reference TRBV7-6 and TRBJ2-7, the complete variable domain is GAGVSQSPRYKVTKRGQDVALRCDPISGHVSLYWYRQALGQGPEFLTYFNYEAQQDKSGLPNDRFSAERPEGSISTLTIQRTEQRDSAMYRCASSLAGDSSYEQYFGPGTRLTVT.

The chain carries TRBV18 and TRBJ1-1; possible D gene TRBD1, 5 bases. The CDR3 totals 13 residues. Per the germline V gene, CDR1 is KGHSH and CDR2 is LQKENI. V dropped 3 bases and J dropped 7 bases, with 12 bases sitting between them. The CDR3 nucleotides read TGTGCCAGCTCACCCTGGGGGAGCGGTGAAGCTTTCTTT. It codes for CASSPWGSGEAFF.

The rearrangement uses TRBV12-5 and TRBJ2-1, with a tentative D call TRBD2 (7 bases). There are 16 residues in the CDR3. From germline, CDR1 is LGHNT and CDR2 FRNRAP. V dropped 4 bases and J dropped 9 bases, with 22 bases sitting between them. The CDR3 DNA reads TGTGCTAGTGGTTCACCTGAGGGGGGGTTGGAGGGTGAGCAGTTCTTC. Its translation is CASGSPEGGLEGEQFF.

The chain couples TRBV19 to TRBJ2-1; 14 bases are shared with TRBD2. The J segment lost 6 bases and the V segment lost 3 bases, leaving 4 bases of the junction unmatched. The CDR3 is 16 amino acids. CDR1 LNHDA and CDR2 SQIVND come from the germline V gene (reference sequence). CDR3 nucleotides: TGTGCCAGTAGTATCCGACTAGCGGGGGGGGTCAATGAGCAGTTCTTC. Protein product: CASSIRLAGGVNEQFF.

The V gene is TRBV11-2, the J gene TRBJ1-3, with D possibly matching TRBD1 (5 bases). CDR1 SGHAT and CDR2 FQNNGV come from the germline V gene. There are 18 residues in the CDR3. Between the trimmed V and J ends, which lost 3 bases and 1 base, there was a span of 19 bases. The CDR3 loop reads CASSFSRSGARSGNTIYF. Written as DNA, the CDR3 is TGTGCCAGCAGCTTTAGTAGGTCCGGGGCAAGGTCTGGAAACACCATATATTTT.